Listed below are T cell receptor beta chains from one sample, sequenced in a study of blood T cell repertoires in COVID-19. The repertoire was sequenced with immunoSEQ multiplex PCR; TCRdb's copy has only in-frame clones and lacks some. The sample lists approximately 340,000 clones; about 89% were seen once. The source material was PBMCs or T cells enriched from blood (not recorded which). These receptors all stem from a woman aged 40 to 50 who had been exposed to COVID-19. Each CDR3 is given with its conserved first and last residue. Fields, in order: clone size, V gene, D gene, J gene, CDR3 protein, CDR3 DNA. The D gene is left open where the match is weak. The listing skips clone size in some rows; elsewhere it reads once, few, many or a size class.

>once|TRBV10-3|-|TRBJ1-5
CAISESWGSNQPQHF
TGTGCCATCAGTGAGTCTTGGGGCAGCAATCAGCCCCAGCATTTT
>-|TRBV20-1|-|TRBJ1-2
CSASSNYGYTF
TGCAGTGCTAGCAGTAACTATGGCTACACCTTC
>-|TRBV5-8|TRBD1|TRBJ1-5
CASSPNRGINQPQHF
TGTGCCAGCAGCCCCAACAGGGGAATCAATCAGCCCCAGCATTTT
>-|TRBV7-8|-|TRBJ2-3
CASSTTRFTDTQYF
TGTGCCAGCAGCACCACTCGGTTCACAGATACGCAGTATTTT
>-|TRBV3-1/TRBV3-2|TRBD1|TRBJ1-4
CASSQETGVREKLFF
TGTGCCAGCAGCCAAGAGACAGGGGTTCGCGAAAAACTGTTTTTT
>once|TRBV15|-|TRBJ2-1
CATSRVRDEQFF
TGTGCCACCAGCAGAGTTCGAGATGAGCAGTTCTTC
>-|TRBV7-8|-|TRBJ2-7
CASSTKSNLNLQGTVYEQYF
TGTGCCAGCAGCACTAAATCTAATCTAAACCTACAGGGAACGGTCTACGAGCAGTACTTC
>once|TRBV3-1/TRBV3-2|TRBD1|TRBJ1-2
CASSQDRATNYGYTF
TGTGCCAGCAGCCAGGACAGGGCGACTAACTATGGCTACACCTTC
>-|TRBV7-9|TRBD1|TRBJ1-2
CASSLGQGVDYGYTF
TGTGCCAGCAGCTTAGGACAGGGGGTTGACTATGGCTACACCTTC
>-|TRBV7-9|-|TRBJ1-5
CASSLGGGAANQPQHF
TGTGCCAGCAGCTTAGGTGGCGGAGCGGCCAATCAGCCCCAGCATTTT
>-|TRBV6-2/TRBV6-3|-|TRBJ1-6
CASSYPYSPLHF
TGTGCCAGCAGTTACCCCTATTCACCCCTCCACTTT
>-|TRBV11-3|-|TRBJ2-1
CASSPAEGRIEQFF
TGTGCCAGCAGCCCAGCGGAGGGCCGTATTGAGCAGTTCTTC
>once|TRBV5-4|-|TRBJ1-1
CASSSPGGNTEAFF
TGTGCCAGCAGCTCCCCGGGAGGAAACACTGAAGCTTTCTTT
>-|TRBV7-2|-|TRBJ2-2
CASSQIRSGELFF
TGTGCCAGCAGCCAGATTCGATCAGGGGAGCTGTTTTTT
>-|TRBV10-2|-|TRBJ1-5
CASRSGSNQPQHF
TGCGCCAGCAGATCAGGATCAAATCAGCCCCAGCATTTT
>-|TRBV24-1|-|TRBJ1-5
CATSDGGGNQPQHF
TGTGCCACCAGTGATGGGGGGGGGAATCAGCCCCAGCATTTT
>-|TRBV20-1|TRBD2|TRBJ2-7
CSASGKYRGEPSYEQYF
TGCAGTGCTAGTGGGAAATACCGGGGGGAACCCTCCTACGAGCAGTACTTC
>-|TRBV2|TRBD1|TRBJ1-5
CASSGTGGGSNQPQHF
TGTGCCAGCAGCGGGACAGGGGGAGGTAGCAATCAGCCCCAGCATTTT
>-|TRBV6-1|TRBD2|TRBJ2-5
CASSDRSLAGETQYF
TGTGCCAGCAGTGATAGGTCACTAGCGGGAGAGACCCAGTACTTC
>-|TRBV11-2|-|TRBJ1-6
CASTTRSSYNSPLHF
TGTGCCAGCACGACCCGGAGCTCCTATAATTCACCCCTCCACTTT
>-|TRBV2|-|TRBJ2-1
CASSEGSLGSYNEQFF
TGTGCCAGCAGTGAGGGCTCGCTGGGCTCCTACAATGAGCAGTTCTTC
>-|TRBV9|TRBD1|TRBJ1-2
CASQGVNGYTF
TGTGCCAGCCAGGGGGTCAATGGCTACACCTTC
>once|TRBV4-3|-|TRBJ1-2
CASSQDQVRKYGYTF
TGCGCCAGCAGCCAAGATCAGGTCAGGAAGTATGGCTACACCTTC
>-|TRBV2|-|TRBJ1-5
CASSPGRTIQPQHF
TGTGCCAGCAGCCCTGGGAGAACCATTCAGCCCCAGCATTTT
>-|TRBV12-3/TRBV12-4|-|TRBJ1-2
CASSYGSNYGYTF
TGTGCCAGCAGCTACGGGTCGAACTATGGCTACACCTTC
>-|TRBV30|-|TRBJ1-6
CAWSAGNSPLHF
TGTGCCTGGAGTGCGGGTAATTCACCCCTCCACTTT
>-|TRBV18|TRBD1|TRBJ1-1
CASSTTGGRNTEAFF
TGTGCCAGCTCAACTACAGGGGGCCGGAACACTGAAGCTTTCTTT
>-|TRBV7-2|TRBD1|TRBJ1-1
CASSLGTGGFVTEAFF
TGTGCCAGCAGCTTGGGGACAGGTGGTTTTGTCACTGAAGCTTTCTTT
>-|TRBV19|-|TRBJ2-7
CASSSRGEGRDEQYF
TGTGCCAGTAGCTCCCGAGGTGAGGGTAGGGACGAGCAGTACTTC
>-|TRBV29-1|-|TRBJ2-7
CSVVAVGAGSPYEQYF
TGCAGCGTTGTAGCGGTTGGAGCGGGCAGCCCCTACGAGCAGTACTTC
>few|TRBV11-3|-|TRBJ1-2
CASSLVNSWAGYTF
TGTGCCAGCAGCTTAGTAAACTCTTGGGCTGGCTACACCTTC
>-|TRBV12-3/TRBV12-4|-|TRBJ1-2
CASSLDTYGYTF
TGTGCCAGCAGTTTAGACACATATGGCTACACCTTC
>-|TRBV9|TRBD2|TRBJ2-7
CASSNPRTSGGSYEQYF
TGTGCCAGCAGCAACCCTCGGACTAGCGGGGGCTCCTACGAGCAGTACTTC
>-|TRBV30|-|TRBJ1-1
CAWSHGGNTEAFF
TGTGCCTGGAGCCATGGAGGGAACACTGAAGCTTTCTTT